Listed here are 8 T cell receptor beta chains from one sample, sequenced in a study of T cells in localized non-small cell lung cancer. Clones were sequenced by immunoSEQ multiplex PCR, and TCRdb holds only the in-frame ones, with some missing. The table shows fewer than 8,000 clones, with about 94% occurring only once. The sequencing here drew on peripheral blood, taken before any cancer treatment. Receptor source: a woman between 40 and 69 years old with stage I lung adenocarcinoma.

This rearrangement joins TRBV5-1 to TRBJ2-3; D is perhaps TRBD1 or TRBD2 (6 bases each). The CDR3 runs 14 residues. Between the trimmed V and J ends, which lost 4 bases and 3 bases, there was a span of 12 bases. Germline loops: CDR1 SGHRS, CDR2 YFSETQ. CDR3 loop: CASSPEGGTDTQYF. The CDR3 DNA reads TGCGCCAGCAGCCCGGAGGGGGGAACAGATACGCAGTATTTT. The full variable domain, its missing parts supplied by reference TRBV5-1 and TRBJ2-3, is KAGVTQTPRYLIKTRGQQVTLSCSPISGHRSVSWYQQTPGQGLQFLFEYFSETQRNKGNFPGRFSGRQFSNSRSEMNVSTLELGDSALYLCASSPEGGTDTQYFGPGTRLTVL.

The V and J genes are TRBV27 and TRBJ1-5; D ambiguous. The CDR3 sequence is 14 residues long. Germline assignment: CDR1 MNHEY and CDR2 SMNVEV (reference sequence). Trimming left V 9 bases short and J 2 bases short, with 14 bases between. CDR3 in DNA: TGTGCCAGTAGGGAGGACGGCGGCAATCAGCCCCAGCATTTT. Its protein product is CASREDGGNQPQHF.

The chain joins TRBV29-1 to TRBJ1-2; no reliable D call. V was cut by 4 bases and J by 1 base, with 10 bases left in between. Germline V gene lookup returns CDR1 SQVTM and CDR2 ANQGSEA. The CDR3 runs 13 residues. The CDR3 spells CSVAVSRNYGYTF. The CDR3 region has the DNA TGCAGCGTTGCGGTCAGTCGTAACTATGGCTACACCTTC.

The chain has TRBV18 and TRBJ2-5; D possibly corresponds to TRBD1 (6 bases). The V and J ends lost 4 bases and 3 bases respectively, with 9 bases between them. The V gene's germline CDR1 is KGHSH and CDR2 LQKENI. The CDR3 extends over 13 amino acids. In nucleotides, the CDR3 is TGTGCCAGCTCACAGGGGGTGGAAGAGACCCAGTACTTC. The encoded protein is CASSQGVEETQYF.

The count of this clone is one. The chain joins TRBV9 to TRBJ1-3; tentatively, D is TRBD1 (6 bases). The CDR3 covers 16 residues. Germline values: CDR1 SGDLS, CDR2 YYNGEE. Trimming took off 4 bases at V and 2 bases at J, with 16 bases between the two ends. The CDR3 DNA follows: TGTGCCAGCAGCCCTTCCGGGACAACGACTGGAAACACCATATATTTT. Translating it yields CASSPSGTTTGNTIYF.

The rearrangement joins TRBV19 to TRBJ2-7; 10 bases match TRBD2. With 5 bases clipped from V and 2 bases from J, the junction kept 3 bases outside the gene matches. The CDR3 totals 14 residues. The germline gives CDR1 LNHDA, CDR2 SQIVND (reference sequence). The CDR3 nucleotides are TGTGCCAGTAGTCAACTAGCGGGGCCCTACGAGCAGTACTTC. As protein: CASSQLAGPYEQYF.

This clone was counted between two and nine times. The chain has TRBV7-4 and TRBJ2-4, with D hard to call. This CDR3 region has 15 residues. Germline V lookup: CDR1 SGHVT, CDR2 SQSDAQ. Trimming cost V 3 bases and J 0 bases, with 9 bases left between them. The CDR3 region is CASSFSDVAKNIQYF. CDR3 DNA: TGTGCCAGCAGCTTTTCCGACGTAGCCAAAAACATTCAGTACTTC.

The CDR3 here is CASSLTSGGNTGELFF. DNA of the CDR3: TGTGCCAGCAGCTTGACTAGCGGTGGGAACACCGGGGAGCTGTTTTTT. V and J are TRBV7-2 and TRBJ2-2; 9 bases map to TRBD2. The V segment lost 3 bases and the J segment 1 base; nucleotides outside the gene matches: 3. Germline CDR1 reads SGHTA; CDR2 reads FQGNSA. The CDR3 length is 16 residues.